The sequence of this T cell receptor (beta chain) was determined in a study of T-cell reconstitution after alpha-beta-depleted transplantation in children. The study's findings and limits: Surviving thymic progenitors and recipient T cells were the source of high TCRbeta diversity at day 60 in some patients. T-cell counts and diversity at one year post-transplant came mainly from newly produced T cells. Several hundred expanded graft clones reportedly were the source of alpha-beta T cells about two months after transplant.

The sample holds a few counts of this clonotype. No antigen is known for it. Germline V gene sequence: CDR1 LNHNV, CDR2 YYDKDF (reference sequence). Trimming took off 4 bases at V and 0 bases at J, with 1 base between the two ends. The CDR3 covers 11 residues. Construction of the TCRbeta library involved unique molecular identifiers. One entry per CDR3 protein, called by TCRdb with MiXCR from the PCR reads. The table lists over 200,000 distinct CDR3 sequences, approximately 8.4% of them singletons. This chain joins TRBV15 and TRBJ2-7; D gene ambiguous. The sequence came from a male patient between 2 and 15 years old who had a stem cell transplant for acute myeloid leukemia, so the T cells may come from the graft donor. The sequencing here drew on PBMCs, mostly from graft donor cells, taken 360 days after TCRalphabeta/CD19-depleted stem cell transplant. The CDR3: CATSNSYEQYF. The CDR3 coding sequence is TGTGCCACCAGCAACTCCTACGAGCAGTACTTC.